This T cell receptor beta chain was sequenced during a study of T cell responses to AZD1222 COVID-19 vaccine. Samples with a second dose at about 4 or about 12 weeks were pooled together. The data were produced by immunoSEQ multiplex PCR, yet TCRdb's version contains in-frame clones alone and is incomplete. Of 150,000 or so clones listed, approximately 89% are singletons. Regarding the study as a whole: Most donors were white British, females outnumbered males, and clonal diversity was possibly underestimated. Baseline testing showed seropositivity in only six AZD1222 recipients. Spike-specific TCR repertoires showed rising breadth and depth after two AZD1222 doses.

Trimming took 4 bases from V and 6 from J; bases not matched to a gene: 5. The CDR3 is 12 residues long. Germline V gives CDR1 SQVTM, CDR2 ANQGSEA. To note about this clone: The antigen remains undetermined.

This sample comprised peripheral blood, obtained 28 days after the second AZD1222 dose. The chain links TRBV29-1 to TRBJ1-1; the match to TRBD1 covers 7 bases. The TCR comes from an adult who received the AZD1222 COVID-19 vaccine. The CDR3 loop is CSVGDRVPEAFF. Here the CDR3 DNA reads TGCAGCGTTGGCGACAGGGTGCCTGAAGCTTTCTTT. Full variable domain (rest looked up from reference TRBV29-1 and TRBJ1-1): SAVISQKPSRDICQRGTSLTIQCQVDSQVTMMFWYRQQPGQSLTLIATANQGSEATYESGFVIDKFPISRPNLTFSTLTVSNMSPEDSSIYLCSVGDRVPEAFFGQGTRLTVV.